This T cell receptor beta chain appears in the sequencing data of a study of T cell responses to AZD1222 COVID-19 vaccine. Study results and caveats: Unmutated variant regions are reportedly targeted by nearly half of spike-specific TCRs. Clonal diversity was possibly underestimated, and the donors were mostly white British, with more females.

Of note for this clone: Its antigen remains unknown.

The CDR3 runs 14 residues. Germline lookup yields CDR1 SGDLS and CDR2 YYNGEE. With V trimmed by 1 base and J by 8 bases, 5 bases remained unmatched. Generated by immunoSEQ multiplex PCR, the TCRdb table keeps only in-frame clones and is missing some. This table has 130,000 or so clones, 90% appearing once. This chain uses TRBV9 with TRBJ2-4; 8 bases align to TRBD2. Sequenced here: peripheral blood, sampled on day 0 of AZD1222 vaccination. This receptor was identified in an adult in good health. CDR3 nucleotide sequence: TGTGCCAGCAGCGTAACAAGCGGGAGTGACATTCAGTACTTC. Residues: CASSVTSGSDIQYF.